This paragraph covers one T cell receptor beta chain sequence. As yet, its antigen is unknown. The data derive from a study of T cell responses to AZD1222 COVID-19 vaccine. Study at large: Analysis merged second doses at about 4 or about 12 weeks.

Germline assignment: CDR1 MDHEN and CDR2 SYDVKM. Trimming pared 3 bases from V and 6 bases from J, leaving 11 bases between. The CDR3 is 13 amino acids. Whole-study findings and limits: Unmutated variant regions are reportedly the target of nearly half of TCRs that are spike-specific. Possibly, clonal diversity was underestimated; donors were largely white British and included more females.

Sequencing was performed with immunoSEQ multiplex PCR; in TCRdb, only in-frame clones are kept and a portion is missing. Of about 260,000 clones in the sample, 85% to 95% were seen once. This TCR came from an adult in good health. The sequencing used peripheral blood, collected on day 0 of AZD1222 vaccination. The chain recombines TRBV28 with TRBJ1-2; a possible D gene is TRBD1 (6 bases). CDR3 amino acids: CASSFGGRDGYTF. For the CDR3, the DNA is TGTGCCAGCAGTTTCGGGGGGCGGGATGGCTACACCTTC.